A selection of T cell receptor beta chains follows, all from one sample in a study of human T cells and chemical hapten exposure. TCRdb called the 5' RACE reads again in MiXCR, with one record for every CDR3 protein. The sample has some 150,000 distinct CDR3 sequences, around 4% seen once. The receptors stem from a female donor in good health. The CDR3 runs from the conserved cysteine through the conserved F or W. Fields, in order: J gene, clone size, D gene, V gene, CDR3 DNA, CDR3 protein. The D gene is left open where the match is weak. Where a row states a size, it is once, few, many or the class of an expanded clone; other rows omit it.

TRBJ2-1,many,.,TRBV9,TGTGCCAGCAGTCCTTTACCGGGACAAAACTCCTACAATGAGCAGTTCTTC,CASSPLPGQNSYNEQFF
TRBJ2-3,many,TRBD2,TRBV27,TGTGCCAGCAGTCCCGGGCCGGGACTAGGAGGAGATACGCAGTATTTT,CASSPGPGLGGDTQYF
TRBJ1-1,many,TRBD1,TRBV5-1,TGCGCCAGCAGCTTTTACAGGGGAGGGAGTAACACTGAAGCTTTCTTT,CASSFYRGGSNTEAFF
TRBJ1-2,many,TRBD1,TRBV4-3,TGCGCCAGCAGCCAAGAAGGGGGGGACAGGATGGGGGGTGGCTACACCTTC,CASSQEGGDRMGGGYTF
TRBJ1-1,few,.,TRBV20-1,TGCAGTGCTAGAGTTATTTCGCCAGGGGTTTTGACTGAAGCTTTCTTT,CSARVISPGVLTEAFF
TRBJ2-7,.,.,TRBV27,TGTGCCAGCACCTGCCCAACGGGGTTC,CASTCPTGF
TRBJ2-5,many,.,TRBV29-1,TGCAGCGTAGCCCCGTGGGGCGACGAAGAGACCCAGTACTTC,CSVAPWGDEETQYF
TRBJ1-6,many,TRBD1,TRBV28,TGTGCCAGCAGTTTGACAGGGTCTAATTCACCCCTCCACTTT,CASSLTGSNSPLHF
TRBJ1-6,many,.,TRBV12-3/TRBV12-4,TGTGCCAGCAGTAGGAGTCGAAGCTCCTATAATTCACCCCTCCACTTT,CASSRSRSSYNSPLHF
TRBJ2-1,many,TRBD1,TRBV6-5,TGTGCCAGCAGTCGGGACAGGTACAATGAGCAGTTCTTC,CASSRDRYNEQFF
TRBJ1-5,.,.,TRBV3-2,TGTGCCAGCAGCCAAGACCCCCAGGGTGGCCTCGAGGGATACAATCAGCCCCAGCATTTT,CASSQDPQGGLEGYNQPQHF
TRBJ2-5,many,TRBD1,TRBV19,TGTGCCAGTAGTACGGGACAGGGGGCAGAGACCCAGTACTTC,CASSTGQGAETQYF
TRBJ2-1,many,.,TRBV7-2,TGTGCCAGCAGCTTAAAACGGGTTTACCCCTACAATGAGCAGTTCTTC,CASSLKRVYPYNEQFF
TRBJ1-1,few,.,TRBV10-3,TGTGCCATCAGTGAGTCGACGGGGGGTGTTGCTGAAGCTTTCTTT,CAISESTGGVAEAFF
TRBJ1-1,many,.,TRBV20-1,TGCAGTGCTAGAGACGGGGTGGGGACTGAAGCTTTCTTT,CSARDGVGTEAFF
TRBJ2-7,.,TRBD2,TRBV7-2,TGTGCCAGCAGCCGGAACCTACTAGCGAGCTCCTACGAGCAGTACTTC,CASSRNLLASSYEQYF
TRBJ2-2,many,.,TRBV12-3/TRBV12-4,TGTGCCAGCAGTCCCGCCCGCTTGGACAGCGTGAACACCGGGGAGCTGTTTTTT,CASSPARLDSVNTGELFF
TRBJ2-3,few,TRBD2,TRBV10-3,TGTGCCATCAGTGACCACTCAAGGGGAGGGGCAGATACGCAGTATTTT,CAISDHSRGGADTQYF
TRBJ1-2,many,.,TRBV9,TGTGCCAGCAGCCATCCTAAGTCGGGGGTGACTAACTATGGCTACACCTTC,CASSHPKSGVTNYGYTF
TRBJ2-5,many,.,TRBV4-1,TGCGCCAGCAGCAAATCTAGTCTGGCCCAAGAGACCCAGTACTTC,CASSKSSLAQETQYF
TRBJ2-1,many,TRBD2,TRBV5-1,TGCGCCAGCAGCTCTACTAGCGGGGGGGCTGGAAATGAGCAGTTCTTC,CASSSTSGGAGNEQFF
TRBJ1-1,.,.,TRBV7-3,TGTGCCAGCAGCTTATATGGAGGGGGGAACACTGAAGCTTTCTTT,CASSLYGGGNTEAFF
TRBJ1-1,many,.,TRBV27,TGTGCCAGCAGCCTAACAGGACAGTTCACTGAAGCTTTCTTT,CASSLTGQFTEAFF
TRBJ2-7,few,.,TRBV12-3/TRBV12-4,TGTGCCAGCAGTTTAAAGGGCGGACACGGGCAGTACTTC,CASSLKGGHGQYF
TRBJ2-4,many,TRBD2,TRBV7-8,TGTGCCAGCAGCCCACGGACTAGCGGGGGGGTAGCCAAAAACATTCAGTACTTC,CASSPRTSGGVAKNIQYF
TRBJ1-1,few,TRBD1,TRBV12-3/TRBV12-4,TGTGCCAGCAGCCCTTGGGGGGAAAAGGTAACGAGGGGGCCGAAATCTTTCTTT,CASSPWGEKVTRGPKSFF
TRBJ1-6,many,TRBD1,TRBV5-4,TGTGCCAGCAGCCACTGGACAGGGGGCGGGAGTTCACCCCTCCACTTT,CASSHWTGGGSSPLHF
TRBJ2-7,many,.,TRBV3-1,TGTGCCAGCAGCTCTCGGGGGGCCAACGCCTACGAGCAGTACTTC,CASSSRGANAYEQYF
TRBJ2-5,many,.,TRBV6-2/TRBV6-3,TGTGCCAGCAGTTACGGGGGAAGGAGGCAAGAGACCCAGTACTTC,CASSYGGRRQETQYF